The 17 T cell receptor beta chains below were found in one sample sequenced in a study of early stage breast cancer tumors. Some clones are missing from TCRdb's copy, which holds only in-frame ones; the method was immunoSEQ multiplex PCR. The data contain a few thousand clones, approximately 68% of them seen just once; the ten biggest clones take up roughly 20%. Sequencing was carried out using normal breast tissue next to the tumor. These receptors came from a person in their fifties or sixties with breast cancer.

This clone was counted between two and nine times. The rearrangement links TRBV29-1 to TRBJ1-2; D is possibly TRBD1 (5 bases). Trimming pared 4 bases from V and 6 bases from J, leaving 9 bases between. This CDR3 is 11 amino acids long. Looked up from germline, CDR1 is SQVTM and CDR2 is ANQGSEA. The CDR3 sequence: CSVVAGNGYTF. CDR3 in DNA: TGCAGCGTTGTAGCAGGGAATGGCTACACCTTC. Supplemented by reference TRBV29-1 and TRBJ1-2, the full variable domain reads SAVISQKPSRDICQRGTSLTIQCQVDSQVTMMFWYRQQPGQSLTLIATANQGSEATYESGFVIDKFPISRPNLTFSTLTVSNMSPEDSSIYLCSVVAGNGYTFGSGTRLTVV.

V and J are TRBV7-3 and TRBJ2-2, with D possibly matching TRBD2 (5 bases). CDR1 is SGHTA and CDR2 is FQGTGA in the germline V gene. With 4 bases removed from V and 5 bases from J, the gap between germline ends came to 14 bases. CDR3 size: 15 residues. CDR3 sequence: CASSSDGVQTGELFF. The DNA for the CDR3 is TGTGCCAGCAGCTCCGACGGGGTACAAACCGGGGAGCTGTTTTTT.

DNA of the CDR3: TGTGCCAGCAGCGTAGTAGGGGGAACGAGGGATGAGCAGTTCTTC. This translates into CASSVVGGTRDEQFF. The chain combines TRBV9 with TRBJ2-1, with D maybe TRBD1 (6 bases). There are 15 residues in the CDR3. Germline V gene lookup returns CDR1 SGDLS and CDR2 YYNGEE. Trimming removed 0 bases from V and 8 bases from J, with 15 bases in between.

The rearrangement uses TRBV27 and TRBJ1-2, with 8 bases aligning to TRBD1. Germline V gives CDR1 MNHEY, CDR2 SMNVEV (reference sequence). The CDR3 loop spans 12 amino acids. The CDR3 DNA is TGTGCTCGGGGGACAGGCAACTATGGCTACACCTTC. Residues: CARGTGNYGYTF.

This clone appeared a few times. This chain connects TRBV4-2 to TRBJ2-3, with a tentative D call TRBD1 (6 bases). CDR3 size: 17 residues. CDR1 and CDR2 (germline): LGHNA, YNFKEQ. V was trimmed by 5 bases and J by 6 bases, leaving 24 bases between them. As DNA, the CDR3 is TGTGCCAGCAGCTTGGGTAGTGGGGGCTGGAACGTGGATACGCAGTATTTT. The encoded protein is CASSLGSGGWNVDTQYF.

This chain joins TRBV7-2 and TRBJ1-4, with 7 nucleotides matching TRBD1. V shed 5 bases and J 8 bases; nucleotides not matched to a gene: 8. In germline, CDR1 is SGHTA, CDR2 FQGNSA. The CDR3 spans 14 residues. CDR3 in amino acids: CASSNRGMGEKLFF. Here the CDR3 DNA reads TGTGCCAGCAGCAACAGGGGTATGGGGGAAAAACTGTTTTTT. Complete variable domain (other parts from reference TRBV7-2 and TRBJ1-4): GAGVSQSPSNKVTEKGKDVELRCDPISGHTALYWYRQSLGQGLEFLIYFQGNSAPDKSGLPSDRFSAERTGGSVSTLTIQRTQQEDSAVYLCASSNRGMGEKLFFGSGTQLSVL.

The chain carries TRBV28 and TRBJ2-7, with D uncertain. Germline V gene sequence: CDR1 MDHEN, CDR2 SYDVKM. This CDR3 contains 12 residues. V was trimmed by 6 bases and J by 0 bases, leaving 6 bases between them. In DNA, the CDR3 is TGTGCCAGCAGAACGAACTCCTACGAGCAGTACTTC. Encoded protein: CASRTNSYEQYF.

This clone was observed a few times. This chain connects TRBV4-2 to TRBJ1-2, with TRBD1 as a possible D gene (5 bases). The germline V gene has CDR1 LGHNA and CDR2 YNFKEQ. Trimming cost V 1 base and J 1 base, with 10 bases left between them. This CDR3 has 15 residues. In nucleotides, the CDR3 is TGTGCCAGCAGCCAAGGGTCAGGGATTAACTATGGCTACACCTTC. Amino acids: CASSQGSGINYGYTF.

This clone is a singleton in its sample. This rearrangement joins TRBV7-2 to TRBJ2-3; D possibly corresponds to TRBD2 (5 bases). The CDR3 has 15 residues. Germline-derived CDR1 and CDR2 are SGHTA and FQGNSA. V shed 4 bases and J shed 2 bases, with 13 bases lying between them. This CDR3 is CASSSDYSHTDTQYF. CDR3 nucleotides: TGTGCCAGCAGCTCCGACTATTCCCACACAGATACGCAGTATTTT.

The count of this clone is one. The J gene is TRBJ1-2, the V gene TRBV5-1, with 7 bases identical to TRBD1. CDR1 and CDR2 from the germline V gene are SGHRS and YFSETQ. The CDR3 has 16 amino acids. The ends lost 4 bases at V and 0 bases at J; junction bases unmatched: 9. CDR3 bases: TGCGCCAGCAGCCGTGGCCGGGACAGACCTAACTATGGCTACACCTTC. This encodes CASSRGRDRPNYGYTF.

V usage is TRBV28 and J usage is TRBJ2-5; D not certain. In germline, CDR1 is MDHEN, CDR2 SYDVKM. The CDR3 loop spans 15 amino acids. Between the trimmed V and J ends, which lost 7 bases and 3 bases, there was a span of 18 bases. The CDR3 is CASTNLGVPEETQYF. The DNA for the CDR3 is TGTGCCAGCACGAATTTAGGCGTACCTGAAGAGACCCAGTACTTC.

The rearrangement links TRBV5-1 to TRBJ1-5; D gene ambiguous. V lost 2 bases and J 1 base, leaving 4 bases between the germline ends. Germline V gene sequence: CDR1 SGHRS, CDR2 YFSETQ. This CDR3 is 13 amino acids long. The chain's CDR3 is CASSFGSNQPQHF. The CDR3 DNA reads as TGCGCCAGCAGCTTTGGCAGCAATCAGCCCCAGCATTTT.

V and J are TRBV7-9 and TRBJ2-7; TRBD2 is a possible D gene (6 bases). CDR1 and CDR2 (germline): SEHNR, FQNEAQ (reference sequence). Trimming shortened V by 1 base and J by 3 bases, and 13 bases separated the two germline ends. The CDR3 extends over 15 amino acids. CDR3 nucleotides: TGTGCCAGCAGCTTAGATCCGGAGGGCCTCTACGAGCAGTACTTC. The encoded protein is CASSLDPEGLYEQYF.

A remark on this clone: Additional DNA sequences in this sample encode the identical CDR3. This rearrangement joins TRBV4-3 to TRBJ2-7, with a possible D match to TRBD1 (6 bases). Per the germline V gene, CDR1 is LGHNA and CDR2 is YSLEER. Trimming took 0 bases from V and 3 from J, leaving 9 bases between them. The CDR3 sequence is 14 residues long. The CDR3 region has the DNA TGCGCCAGCAGCCAAGATAAACAGGGCTACGAGCAGTACTTC. It is translated as CASSQDKQGYEQYF.

J is TRBJ1-2 and V is TRBV7-9; D perhaps matches TRBD1 (5 bases). V lost 5 bases, J lost 2 bases, and 9 bases lay in between. CDR3 length: 13 residues. Per the germline V gene, CDR1 is SEHNR and CDR2 is FQNEAQ (reference sequence). As DNA, the CDR3 is TGTGCCAGCAGCCCGACAGAGAACTATGGCTACACCTTC. Translating it yields CASSPTENYGYTF.

This clone was picked up one time. This sequence joins TRBV27 and TRBJ1-1; D not resolved. Germline-derived CDR1 and CDR2 are MNHEY and SMNVEV (reference sequence). This CDR3 region has 12 residues. Trimming cost V 5 bases and J 10 bases, with 14 bases left between them. In nucleotides, the CDR3 is TGTGCCAGCAGTCCGATGGGCAGCAGAGCTTTCTTT. This encodes CASSPMGSRAFF.

The rearrangement joins TRBV11-2 to TRBJ1-6; D gene uncertain. Germline V gene lookup returns CDR1 SGHAT and CDR2 FQNNGV. CDR3 length: 14 residues. The ends were cut back, 1 base at V and 13 bases at J, with 14 bases in the middle. The CDR3 bases are TGTGCCAGCAGCTTAGGAGAAGGCCTCATCCCCCTCCACTTT. Residues: CASSLGEGLIPLHF.